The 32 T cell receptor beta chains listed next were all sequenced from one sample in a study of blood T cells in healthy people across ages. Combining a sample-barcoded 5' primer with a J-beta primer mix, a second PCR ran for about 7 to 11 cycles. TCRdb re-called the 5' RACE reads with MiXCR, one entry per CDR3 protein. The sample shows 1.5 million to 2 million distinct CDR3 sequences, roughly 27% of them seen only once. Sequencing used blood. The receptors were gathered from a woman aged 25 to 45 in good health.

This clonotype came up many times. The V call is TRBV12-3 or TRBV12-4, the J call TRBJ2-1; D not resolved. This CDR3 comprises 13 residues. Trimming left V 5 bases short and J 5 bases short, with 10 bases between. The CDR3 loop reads CASSASFDNEQFF. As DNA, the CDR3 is TGTGCCAGCAGTGCATCGTTCGACAATGAGCAGTTCTTC.

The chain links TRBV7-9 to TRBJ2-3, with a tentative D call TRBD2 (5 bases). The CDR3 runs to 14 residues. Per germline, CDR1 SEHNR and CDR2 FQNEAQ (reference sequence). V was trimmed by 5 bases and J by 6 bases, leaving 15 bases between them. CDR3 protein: CASSRSVTRDTQYF. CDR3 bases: TGTGCCAGCAGCCGTAGCGTAACGAGGGATACGCAGTATTTT.

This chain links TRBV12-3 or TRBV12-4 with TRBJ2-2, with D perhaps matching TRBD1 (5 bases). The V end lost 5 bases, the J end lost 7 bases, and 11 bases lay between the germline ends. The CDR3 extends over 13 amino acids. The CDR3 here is CASSRTNIGELFF. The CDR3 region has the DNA TGTGCCAGCAGTAGGACAAATATCGGGGAGCTGTTTTTT.

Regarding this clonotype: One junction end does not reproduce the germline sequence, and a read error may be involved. The DNA for the CDR3 is TGCGCCAGCAGCTTGATAGGCAGCCCTAACTATGGCGACACCTTC. Translating it yields CASSLIGSPNYGDTF. The V call is TRBV5-1, the J call TRBJ1-2; D is unclear. This CDR3 spans 15 amino acids. Germline CDR1 reads SGHRS; CDR2 reads YFSETQ.

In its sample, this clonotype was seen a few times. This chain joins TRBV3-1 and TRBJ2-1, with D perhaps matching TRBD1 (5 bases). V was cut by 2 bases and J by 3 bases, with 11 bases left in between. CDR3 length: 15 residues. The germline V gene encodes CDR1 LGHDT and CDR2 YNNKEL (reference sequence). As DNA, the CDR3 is TGTGCCAGCAGCCAAAATGGGGCGGACTACAATGAGCAGTTCTTC. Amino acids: CASSQNGADYNEQFF.

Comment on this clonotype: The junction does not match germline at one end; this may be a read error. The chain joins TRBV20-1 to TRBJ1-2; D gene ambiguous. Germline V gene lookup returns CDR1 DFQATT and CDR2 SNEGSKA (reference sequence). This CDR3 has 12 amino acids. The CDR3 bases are TGCGGTGCTAGAGATCGTTGGGATGGCTACACCTTC. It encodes CGARDRWDGYTF.

CDR3 DNA: TGTGCCAGCAGTTATAGGACAGGTAGAATGGGAAAACTGTTTTTT. Translation gives CASSYRTGRMGKLFF. This rearrangement joins TRBV12-3 or TRBV12-4 to TRBJ1-4, with 7 bases identical to TRBD1. The CDR3 contains 15 residues. The V gene end was trimmed by 4 bases and the J gene end by 10 bases; junction bases not matched to a gene: 12.

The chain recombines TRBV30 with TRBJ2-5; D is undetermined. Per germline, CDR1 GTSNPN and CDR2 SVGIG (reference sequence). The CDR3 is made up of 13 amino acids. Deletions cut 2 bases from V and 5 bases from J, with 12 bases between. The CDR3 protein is CAWSTPPPETQYF. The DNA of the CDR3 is TGTGCCTGGAGTACGCCTCCCCCTGAGACCCAGTACTTC.

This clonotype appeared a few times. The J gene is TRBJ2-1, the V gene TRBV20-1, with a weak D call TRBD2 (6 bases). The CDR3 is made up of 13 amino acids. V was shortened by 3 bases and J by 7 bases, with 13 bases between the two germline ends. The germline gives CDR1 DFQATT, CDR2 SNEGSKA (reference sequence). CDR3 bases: TGCAGTGCTAGGGAGGGAGGCCCGAATGAGCAGTTCTTC. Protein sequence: CSAREGGPNEQFF.

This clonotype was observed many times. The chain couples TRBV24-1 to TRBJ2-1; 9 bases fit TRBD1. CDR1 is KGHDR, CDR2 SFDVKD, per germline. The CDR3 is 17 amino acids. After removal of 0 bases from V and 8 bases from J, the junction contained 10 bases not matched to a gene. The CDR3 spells CATSDLTGGQGKDEQFF. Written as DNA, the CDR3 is TGTGCCACCAGTGATTTGACAGGAGGACAGGGGAAGGATGAGCAGTTCTTC.

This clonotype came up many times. The CDR3 is CASNPTGGNEQYF. In nucleotides, the CDR3 is TGTGCCAGCAACCCTACAGGGGGCAACGAGCAGTACTTC. V usage is TRBV7-9 and J usage is TRBJ2-7; 9 nucleotides align to TRBD1. CDR3 length: 13 residues. J was trimmed by 5 bases and V by 7 bases; bases with no gene match: 6. The germline V gene has CDR1 SEHNR and CDR2 FQNEAQ (reference sequence).

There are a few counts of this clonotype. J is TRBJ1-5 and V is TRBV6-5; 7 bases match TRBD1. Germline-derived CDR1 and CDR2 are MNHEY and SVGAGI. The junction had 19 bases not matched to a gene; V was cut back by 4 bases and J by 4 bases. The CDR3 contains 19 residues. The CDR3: CASSSNRDRGRLLNQPQHF. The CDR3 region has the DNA TGTGCCAGCAGTTCCAATCGGGACAGAGGGCGACTTTTAAATCAGCCCCAGCATTTT.

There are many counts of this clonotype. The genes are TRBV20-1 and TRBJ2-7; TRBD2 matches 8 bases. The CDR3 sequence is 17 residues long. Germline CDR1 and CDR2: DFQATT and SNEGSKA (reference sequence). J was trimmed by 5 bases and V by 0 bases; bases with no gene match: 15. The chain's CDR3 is CSARDPRSGSGFNEQYF. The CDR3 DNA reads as TGCAGTGCTAGAGATCCCAGGAGCGGGAGCGGGTTCAACGAGCAGTACTTC.

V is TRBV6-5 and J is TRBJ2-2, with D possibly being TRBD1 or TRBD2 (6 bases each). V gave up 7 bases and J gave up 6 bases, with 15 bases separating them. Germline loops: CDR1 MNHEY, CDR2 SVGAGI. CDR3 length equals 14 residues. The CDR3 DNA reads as TGTGCCAGCACTCGGGGGCTGGGGGCCGGGGAGCTGTTTTTT. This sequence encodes CASTRGLGAGELFF.

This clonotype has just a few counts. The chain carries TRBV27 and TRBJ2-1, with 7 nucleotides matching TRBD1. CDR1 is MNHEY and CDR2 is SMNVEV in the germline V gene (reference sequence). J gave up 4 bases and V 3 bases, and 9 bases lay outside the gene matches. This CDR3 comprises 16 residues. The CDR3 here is CASSFSSGQFYNEQFF. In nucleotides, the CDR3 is TGTGCCAGCAGTTTCTCTTCGGGACAGTTTTACAATGAGCAGTTCTTC.

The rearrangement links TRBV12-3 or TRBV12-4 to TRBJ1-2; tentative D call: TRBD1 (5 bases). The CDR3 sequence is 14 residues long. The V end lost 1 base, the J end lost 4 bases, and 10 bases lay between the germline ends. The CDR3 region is CASSLDRQTYGYTF. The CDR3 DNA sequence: TGTGCCAGCAGTTTAGACAGGCAGACCTATGGCTACACCTTC.

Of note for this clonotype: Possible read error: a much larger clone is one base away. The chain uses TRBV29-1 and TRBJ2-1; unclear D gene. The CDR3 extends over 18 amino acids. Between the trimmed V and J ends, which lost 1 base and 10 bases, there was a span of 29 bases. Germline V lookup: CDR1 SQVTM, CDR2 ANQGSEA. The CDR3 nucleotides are TGCAGCGTTGAAGGGGGAATATCGGAAGGAAGAGTCTCCTACGAGCAGTTCTTC. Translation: CSVEGGISEGRVSYEQFF.

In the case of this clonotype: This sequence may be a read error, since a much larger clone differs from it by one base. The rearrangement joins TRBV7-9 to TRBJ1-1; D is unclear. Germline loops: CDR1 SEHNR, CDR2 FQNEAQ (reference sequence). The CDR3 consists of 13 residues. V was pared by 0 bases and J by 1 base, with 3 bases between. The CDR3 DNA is TGTGCCAGCAGCTTAGCATGGAACACTGAAGCTTTCTTT. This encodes CASSLAWNTEAFF.

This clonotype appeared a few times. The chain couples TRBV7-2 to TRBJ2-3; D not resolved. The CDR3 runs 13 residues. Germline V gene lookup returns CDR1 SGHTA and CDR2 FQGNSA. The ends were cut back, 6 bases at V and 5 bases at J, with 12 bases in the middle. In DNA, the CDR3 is TGTGCCAGCAGTTTCTCCACCGGAGATACGCAGTATTTT. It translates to CASSFSTGDTQYF.

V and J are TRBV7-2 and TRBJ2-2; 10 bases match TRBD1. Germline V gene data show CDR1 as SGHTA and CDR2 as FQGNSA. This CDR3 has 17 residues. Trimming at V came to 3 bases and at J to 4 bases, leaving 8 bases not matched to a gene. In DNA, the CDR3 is TGTGCCAGCAGCTTTACCCCGGGACAGGGGACCACCGGGGAGCTGTTTTTT. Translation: CASSFTPGQGTTGELFF.

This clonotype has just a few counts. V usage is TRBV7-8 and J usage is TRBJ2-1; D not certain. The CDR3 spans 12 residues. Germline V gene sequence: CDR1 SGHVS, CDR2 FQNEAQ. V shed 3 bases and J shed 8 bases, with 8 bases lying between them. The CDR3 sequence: CASSFSAYEQFF. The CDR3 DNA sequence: TGTGCCAGCAGCTTCTCTGCGTATGAGCAGTTCTTC.

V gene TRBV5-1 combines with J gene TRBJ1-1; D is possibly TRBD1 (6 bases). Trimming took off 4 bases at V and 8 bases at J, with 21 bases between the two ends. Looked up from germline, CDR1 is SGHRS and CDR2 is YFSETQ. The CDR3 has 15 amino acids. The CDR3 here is CASSPWTSKGVEAFF. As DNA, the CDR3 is TGCGCCAGCAGCCCATGGACATCGAAGGGGGTGGAAGCTTTCTTT. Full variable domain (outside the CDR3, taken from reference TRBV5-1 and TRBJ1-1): KAGVTQTPRYLIKTRGQQVTLSCSPISGHRSVSWYQQTPGQGLQFLFEYFSETQRNKGNFPGRFSGRQFSNSRSEMNVSTLELGDSALYLCASSPWTSKGVEAFFGQGTRLTVV.

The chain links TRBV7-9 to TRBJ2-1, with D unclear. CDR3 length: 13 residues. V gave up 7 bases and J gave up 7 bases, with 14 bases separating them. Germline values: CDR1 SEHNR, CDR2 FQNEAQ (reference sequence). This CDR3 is CASTKRVGNEQFF. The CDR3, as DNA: TGTGCCAGCACCAAGCGAGTGGGGAATGAGCAGTTCTTC.

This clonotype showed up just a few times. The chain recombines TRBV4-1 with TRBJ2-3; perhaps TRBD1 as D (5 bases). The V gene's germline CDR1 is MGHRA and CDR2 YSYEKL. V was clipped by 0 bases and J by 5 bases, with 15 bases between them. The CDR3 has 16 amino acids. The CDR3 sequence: CASSQDRWGREDTQYF. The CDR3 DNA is TGCGCCAGCAGCCAAGATCGGTGGGGCCGAGAAGATACGCAGTATTTT.

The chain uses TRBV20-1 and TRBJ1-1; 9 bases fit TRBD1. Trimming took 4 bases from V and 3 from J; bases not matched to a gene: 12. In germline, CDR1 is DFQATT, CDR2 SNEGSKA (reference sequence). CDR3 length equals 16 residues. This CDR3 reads CSATTGTGYRDTEAFF. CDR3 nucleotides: TGCAGTGCTACCACCGGGACAGGGTACCGAGACACTGAAGCTTTCTTT.

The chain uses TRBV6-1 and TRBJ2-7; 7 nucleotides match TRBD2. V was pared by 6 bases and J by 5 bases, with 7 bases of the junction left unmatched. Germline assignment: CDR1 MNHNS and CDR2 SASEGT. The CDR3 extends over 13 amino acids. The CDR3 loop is CASRERGRDEQYF. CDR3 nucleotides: TGTGCCAGCAGGGAAAGAGGGAGGGACGAGCAGTACTTC.

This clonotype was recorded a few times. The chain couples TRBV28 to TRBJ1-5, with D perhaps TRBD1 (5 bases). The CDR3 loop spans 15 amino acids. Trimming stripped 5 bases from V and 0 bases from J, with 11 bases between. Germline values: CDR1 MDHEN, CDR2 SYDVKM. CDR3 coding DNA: TGTGCCAGCAGTCCCGAGGGGACTAGCAATCAGCCCCAGCATTTT. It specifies CASSPEGTSNQPQHF.

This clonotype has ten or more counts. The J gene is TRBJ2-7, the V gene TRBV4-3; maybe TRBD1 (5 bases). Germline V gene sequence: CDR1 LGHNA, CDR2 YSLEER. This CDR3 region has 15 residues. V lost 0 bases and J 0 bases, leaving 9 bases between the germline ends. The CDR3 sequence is CASSQDLGLSYEQYF. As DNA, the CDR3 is TGCGCCAGCAGCCAAGATTTGGGGCTCTCCTACGAGCAGTACTTC.

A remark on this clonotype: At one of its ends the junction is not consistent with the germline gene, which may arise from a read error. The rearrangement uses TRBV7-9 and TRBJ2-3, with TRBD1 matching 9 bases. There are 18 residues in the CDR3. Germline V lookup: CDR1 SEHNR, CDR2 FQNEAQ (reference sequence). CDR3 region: CAGSEGSGTGFSTDTQYF. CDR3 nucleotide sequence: TGTGCCGGCAGCGAGGGGAGCGGGACAGGGTTTTCAACAGATACGCAGTATTTT.

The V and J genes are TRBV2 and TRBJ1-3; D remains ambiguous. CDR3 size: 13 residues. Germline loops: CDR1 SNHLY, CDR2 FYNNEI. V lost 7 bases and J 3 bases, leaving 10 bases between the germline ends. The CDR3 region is CASTEDVGNTIYF. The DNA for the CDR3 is TGTGCCAGCACGGAGGACGTTGGAAACACCATATATTTT.

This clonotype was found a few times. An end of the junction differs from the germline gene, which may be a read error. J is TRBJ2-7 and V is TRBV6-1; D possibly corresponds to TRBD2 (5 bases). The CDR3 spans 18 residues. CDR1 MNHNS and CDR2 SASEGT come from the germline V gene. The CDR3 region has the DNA TGTGCCAGCAGTGGGGCCAGCAGCAAGGGAGCTTTCTCCCACGAGCAGTACTTC. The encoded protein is CASSGASSKGAFSHEQYF.

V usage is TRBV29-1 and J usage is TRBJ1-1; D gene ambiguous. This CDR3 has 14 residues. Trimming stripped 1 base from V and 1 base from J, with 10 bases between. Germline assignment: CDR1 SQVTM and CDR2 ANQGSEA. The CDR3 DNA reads TGCAGCGTTGAAGCCCGGGTCTCGAACACTGAAGCTTTCTTT. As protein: CSVEARVSNTEAFF.